Listed below are T cell receptor beta chains from one sample, sequenced in a study of T cell responses to AZD1222 COVID-19 vaccine. Generated by immunoSEQ multiplex PCR, the TCRdb table keeps only in-frame clones and is missing some. The sample holds some 130,000 clones; 80% to 90% are singletons and the top ten take over 8%. The sequencing here drew on peripheral blood, taken 28 days after the second AZD1222 dose. The receptor source for this set is an adult who received the AZD1222 COVID-19 vaccine. Each CDR3 is given with its conserved first and last residue. The order of the fields is J gene, D gene, V gene, clone size, CDR3 DNA, CDR3 protein. D genes are given only for firm matches. Expanded clones are given a class, and other clones once, few, many or no size at all.

>TRBJ1-2|.|TRBV7-9|.
TGTGCCAGCAGCTCCTCGGGGGACTATGGCTACACCTTC
CASSSSGDYGYTF
>TRBJ2-5|.|TRBV5-4|.
TGTGCCAGCAGCGAAACAGGGATTTTGGGACAAGAGACCCAGTACTTC
CASSETGILGQETQYF
>TRBJ1-5|.|TRBV2|few
TGTGCCAGCACCAAGGAGGGGACGGGCAATCAGCCCCAGCATTTT
CASTKEGTGNQPQHF
>TRBJ2-3|.|TRBV9|.
TGTGCCAGCAGCGTAGGAGTCGACGATACGCAGTATTTT
CASSVGVDDTQYF
>TRBJ2-6|.|TRBV18|.
TGTGCCAGCTCACCCGTTGCAGGCCGGCCCTCTGGGGCCAACGTCCTGACTTTC
CASSPVAGRPSGANVLTF
>TRBJ1-2|.|TRBV6-6|.
TGTGCCAGCAGTTACTCGAAGGGACCACTGGGTGGCTACACCTTC
CASSYSKGPLGGYTF
>TRBJ1-2|.|TRBV4-1|once
TGCGCCAGCAGCCAAGCTGGGCGGACTTCCAACTATGGCTACACCTTC
CASSQAGRTSNYGYTF
>TRBJ1-2|.|TRBV6-1|.
TGTGCCAGCAGTGAAAGCAGGGACTATGGCTACACCTTC
CASSESRDYGYTF
>TRBJ2-5|TRBD2|TRBV6-6|.
TGTGCCAGCAGTTACTCGAGAGGGACTAGGGGAGAGACCCAGTACTTC
CASSYSRGTRGETQYF
>TRBJ2-1|TRBD1|TRBV24-1|.
TGTGCCACCAGTGATTCGGACAGGAAGCAGTTCTTC
CATSDSDRKQFF
>TRBJ1-1|.|TRBV7-3|.
TGTGCCAGCAGCTTAGTCAGGGTAGGTGAAGCTTTCTTT
CASSLVRVGEAFF
>TRBJ1-2|TRBD1|TRBV3-1/TRBV3-2|.
TGTGCCAGCAGTAGCCGCCAGGGGGTAGGCTATGGCTACACCTTC
CASSSRQGVGYGYTF
>TRBJ1-2|.|TRBV3-1/TRBV3-2|.
TGTGCCAGCAGCCAAGAGAGGATGGACTACTATGGCTACACCTTC
CASSQERMDYYGYTF
>TRBJ2-7|TRBD2|TRBV6-6|.
TGTGCCAGCAGTCCTCCCCCCTTTGGCGGGAGGGTCCACGAGCAGTACTTC
CASSPPPFGGRVHEQYF
>TRBJ2-7|.|TRBV7-2|.
TGTGCCAGCAGCTTAGTAGCTAGCGAAACCTACGAGCAGTACTTC
CASSLVASETYEQYF
>TRBJ1-4|.|TRBV7-9|.
TGTGCCAGCAGTCCCCAGACAGGACTGTTTTTT
CASSPQTGLFF
>TRBJ2-3|.|TRBV7-2|.
TGTGCCAGCAGCTTAGCGGTGTCTAGCACAGATACGCAGTATTTT
CASSLAVSSTDTQYF
>TRBJ1-6|.|TRBV25-1|.
TGTGCCAGCAGTGAATACGAGAATTCACCCCTCCACTTT
CASSEYENSPLHF
>TRBJ2-7|TRBD2|TRBV7-6|.
TGTGCCAGCAGCCCTTGGACTAGCGGGGGATACGAGCAGTACTTC
CASSPWTSGGYEQYF
>TRBJ2-3|TRBD1|TRBV5-6|.
TGTGCCAGCAGCTTGAGACAGGGGAGCACAGATACGCAGTATTTT
CASSLRQGSTDTQYF
>TRBJ2-3|TRBD1|TRBV9|once
TGTGCCAGCAGCGCCAGACAGGGCCCAGATACGCAGTATTTT
CASSARQGPDTQYF
>TRBJ1-6|.|TRBV30|.
TGTGCCTGGACCTGGGACACCACGGGAAATTCACCCCTCCACTTT
CAWTWDTTGNSPLHF
>TRBJ2-7|TRBD1|TRBV6-1|.
TGTGCCAGCAGTGAAGCTGGGTGGGGGACAGTTCGATACGAGCAGTACTTC
CASSEAGWGTVRYEQYF
>TRBJ1-6|TRBD1|TRBV4-2|.
TGTGCCAGCAGCCCAACAGGGGGCGAATCACCCCTCCACTTT
CASSPTGGESPLHF
>TRBJ2-1|TRBD1|TRBV5-1|.
TGCGCCAGCAGCTCTCGACAGGGAGTGTCCAATGAGCAGTTCTTC
CASSSRQGVSNEQFF
>TRBJ2-1|.|TRBV5-1|.
TGCGCCAGCAGCTCAACAGGTGTGACGTACGATGAGCAGTTCTTC
CASSSTGVTYDEQFF
>TRBJ1-6|.|TRBV3-1/TRBV3-2|.
TGTGCCAGCAGCCAGGGTGTGGGGGCGATTAATTCACCCCTCCACTTT
CASSQGVGAINSPLHF
>TRBJ1-3|.|TRBV6-5|once
TGTGCCAGCAGGACCGGGGAAGGGGCTGGAAACACCATATATTTT
CASRTGEGAGNTIYF
>TRBJ1-5|.|TRBV18|once
TGTGCCAGCTCCCTCAGCGAGGGTGTCGGTCAGCCCCAGCATTTT
CASSLSEGVGQPQHF